Included here is one TCR beta chain sequence, with context. Its target is unknown. The data were produced by immunoSEQ multiplex PCR, yet TCRdb's version contains in-frame clones alone and is incomplete. The sample has 86,000 or so clones; 85% to 95% are singletons. This specimen belongs to a study of T cell responses to AZD1222 COVID-19 vaccine. General study findings and limits: With two AZD1222 doses given, Spike-specific TCR breadth and depth both rose. Nearly half of spike-specific TCRs reportedly target variant regions that are unmutated in the B.1.351 and B.1.1.7 variants. Donor demographics were predominantly white British with a female majority; clonal diversity may be underestimated. With dominance at 160-218 and 743-854, vaccine-associated CD4 TCRs spanned spike.

Sequences were derived from peripheral blood, sampled 28 days after the second AZD1222 dose. The TCR originated in an adult who received the AZD1222 COVID-19 vaccine.

CDR3 sequence: CASSLQLYTDTQYF. The CDR3 DNA sequence: TGTGCCAGCAGCTTACAGCTTTACACAGATACGCAGTATTTT. The chain recombines TRBV5-5 with TRBJ2-3, with D unresolved. With 2 bases removed from V and 2 bases from J, the gap between germline ends came to 9 bases. The germline V gene encodes CDR1 SGHKS and CDR2 YYEKEE (reference sequence). This CDR3 is 14 amino acids long.